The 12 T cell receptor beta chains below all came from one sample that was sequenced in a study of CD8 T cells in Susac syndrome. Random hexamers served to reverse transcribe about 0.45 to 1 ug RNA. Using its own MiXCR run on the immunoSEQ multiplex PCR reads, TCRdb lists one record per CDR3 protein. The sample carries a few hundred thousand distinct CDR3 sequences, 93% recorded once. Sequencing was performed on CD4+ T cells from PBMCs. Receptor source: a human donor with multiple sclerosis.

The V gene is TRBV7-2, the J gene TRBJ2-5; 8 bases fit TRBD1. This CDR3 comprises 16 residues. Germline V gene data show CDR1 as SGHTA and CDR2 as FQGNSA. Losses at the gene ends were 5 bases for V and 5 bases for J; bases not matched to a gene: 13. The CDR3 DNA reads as TGTGCCAGCAGCCCTAACCGGGACAGGAGCGCCGAGACCCAGTACTTC. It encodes CASSPNRDRSAETQYF.

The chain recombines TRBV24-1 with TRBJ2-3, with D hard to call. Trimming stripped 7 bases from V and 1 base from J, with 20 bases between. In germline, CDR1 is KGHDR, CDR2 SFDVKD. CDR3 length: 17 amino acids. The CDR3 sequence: CATSLSIGPHRTDTQYF. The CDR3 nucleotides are TGTGCCACCAGCTTATCCATAGGCCCCCACCGCACAGATACGCAGTATTTT.

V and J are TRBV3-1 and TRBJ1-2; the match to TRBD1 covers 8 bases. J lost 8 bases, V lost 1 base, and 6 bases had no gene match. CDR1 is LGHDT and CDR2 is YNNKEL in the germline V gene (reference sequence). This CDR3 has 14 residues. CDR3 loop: CASSQAGGGEGYTF. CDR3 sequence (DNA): TGTGCCAGCAGCCAAGCAGGGGGCGGCGAAGGCTACACCTTC.

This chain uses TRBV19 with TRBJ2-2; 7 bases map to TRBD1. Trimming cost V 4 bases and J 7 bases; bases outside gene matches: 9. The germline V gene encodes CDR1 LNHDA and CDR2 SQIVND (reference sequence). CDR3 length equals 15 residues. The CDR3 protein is CASSTMTGFGGELFF. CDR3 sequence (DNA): TGTGCCAGTAGTACTATGACAGGGTTTGGCGGGGAGCTGTTTTTT. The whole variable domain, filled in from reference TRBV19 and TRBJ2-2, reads DGGITQSPKYLFRKEGQNVTLSCEQNLNHDAMYWYRQDPGQGLRLIYYSQIVNDFQKGDIAEGYSVSREKKESFPLTVTSAQKNPTAFYLCASSTMTGFGGELFFGEGSRLTVL.

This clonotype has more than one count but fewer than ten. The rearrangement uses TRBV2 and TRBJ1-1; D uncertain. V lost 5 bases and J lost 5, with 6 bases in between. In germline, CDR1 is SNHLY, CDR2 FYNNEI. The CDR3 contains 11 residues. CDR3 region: CASSTWTEAFF. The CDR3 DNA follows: TGTGCCAGCAGTACCTGGACTGAAGCTTTCTTT. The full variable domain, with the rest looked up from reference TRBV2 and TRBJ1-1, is EPEVTQTPSHQVTQMGQEVILRCVPISNHLYFYWYRQILGQKVEFLVSFYNNEISEKSEIFDDQFSVERPDGSNFTLKIRSTKLEDSAMYFCASSTWTEAFFGQGTRLTVV.

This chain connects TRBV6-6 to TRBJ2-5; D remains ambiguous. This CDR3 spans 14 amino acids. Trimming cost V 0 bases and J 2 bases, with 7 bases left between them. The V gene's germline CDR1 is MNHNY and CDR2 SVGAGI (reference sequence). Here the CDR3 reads CASSYSPRQETQYF. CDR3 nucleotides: TGTGCCAGCAGTTACTCTCCTAGACAAGAGACCCAGTACTTC.

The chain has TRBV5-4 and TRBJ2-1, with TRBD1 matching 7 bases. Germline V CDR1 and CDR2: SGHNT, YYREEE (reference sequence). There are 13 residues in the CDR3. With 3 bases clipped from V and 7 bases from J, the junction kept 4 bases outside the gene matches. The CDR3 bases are TGTGCCAGCAGCTCACAGGGGCGGAATGAGCAGTTCTTC. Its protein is CASSSQGRNEQFF.

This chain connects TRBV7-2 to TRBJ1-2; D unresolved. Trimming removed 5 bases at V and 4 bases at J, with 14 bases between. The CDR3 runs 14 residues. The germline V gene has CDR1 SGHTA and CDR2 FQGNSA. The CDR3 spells CASSPDAVGYGYTF. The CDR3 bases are TGTGCCAGCAGCCCGGACGCCGTGGGCTATGGCTACACCTTC.

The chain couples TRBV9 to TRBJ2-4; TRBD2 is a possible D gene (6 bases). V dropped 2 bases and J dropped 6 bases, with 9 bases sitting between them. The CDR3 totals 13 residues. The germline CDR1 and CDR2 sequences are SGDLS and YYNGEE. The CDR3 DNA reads TGTGCCAGCAGCGTTGGGGGAGGAAACATTCAGTACTTC. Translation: CASSVGGGNIQYF.

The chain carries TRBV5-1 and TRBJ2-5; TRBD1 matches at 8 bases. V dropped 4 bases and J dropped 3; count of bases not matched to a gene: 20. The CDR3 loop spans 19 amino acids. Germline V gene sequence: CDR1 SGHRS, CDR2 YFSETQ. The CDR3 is CASSDIRNHPDREKETQYF. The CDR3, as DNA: TGCGCCAGCAGCGACATACGCAACCACCCGGACAGGGAGAAAGAGACCCAGTACTTC.

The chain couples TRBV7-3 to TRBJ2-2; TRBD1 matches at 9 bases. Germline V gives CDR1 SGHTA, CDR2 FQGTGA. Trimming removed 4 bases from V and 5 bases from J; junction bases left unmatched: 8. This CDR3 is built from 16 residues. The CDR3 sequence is CASSYSAGQGTGELFF. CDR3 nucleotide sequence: TGTGCCAGCAGCTACTCAGCCGGACAGGGGACCGGGGAGCTGTTTTTT.

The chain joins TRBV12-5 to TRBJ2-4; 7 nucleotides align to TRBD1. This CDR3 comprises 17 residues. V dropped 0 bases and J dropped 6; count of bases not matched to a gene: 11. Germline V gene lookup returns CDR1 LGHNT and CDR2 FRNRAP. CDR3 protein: CASGLVIGGPTLNIQYF. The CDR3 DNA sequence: TGTGCTAGTGGTTTGGTAATAGGGGGCCCAACATTAAACATTCAGTACTTC.